This T cell receptor beta chain was recorded in a study of blood T cell repertoires in COVID-19. Study members were between roughly 18 and 90 years old and lived in 20 to 25 US regions. The table came from immunoSEQ multiplex PCR; TCRdb's copy has only in-frame clones and leaves some out. The data show 260,000 or so clones, over 75% seen once. The sequenced material came from PBMCs or T cells enriched from blood (not recorded which). The sequence was collected from a man younger than 30 who had recovered from COVID-19.

The CDR3 DNA follows: TGCGCCAGCAGCTTGGAGGGACAGGGGGGCTCACCCCTCCACTTT. Amino acid sequence: CASSLEGQGGSPLHF. The gene calls are TRBV5-1 and TRBJ1-6, with 11 bases lining up with TRBD1. This CDR3 has 15 residues. The junction had 3 bases not matched to a gene; V was cut back by 0 bases and J by 10 bases. The V gene's germline CDR1 is SGHRS and CDR2 YFSETQ.